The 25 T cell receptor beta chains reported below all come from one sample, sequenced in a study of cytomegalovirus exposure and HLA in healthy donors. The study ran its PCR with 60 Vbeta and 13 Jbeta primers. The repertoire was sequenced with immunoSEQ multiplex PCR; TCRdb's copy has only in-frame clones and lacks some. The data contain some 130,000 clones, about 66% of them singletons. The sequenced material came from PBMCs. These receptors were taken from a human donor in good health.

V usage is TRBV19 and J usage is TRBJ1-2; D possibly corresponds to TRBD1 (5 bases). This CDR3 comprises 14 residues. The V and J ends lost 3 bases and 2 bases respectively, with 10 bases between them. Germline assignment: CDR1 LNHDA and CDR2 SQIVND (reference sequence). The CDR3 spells CASSIRGGNYGYTF. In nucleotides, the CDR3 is TGTGCCAGTAGTATTAGGGGTGGGAACTATGGCTACACCTTC.

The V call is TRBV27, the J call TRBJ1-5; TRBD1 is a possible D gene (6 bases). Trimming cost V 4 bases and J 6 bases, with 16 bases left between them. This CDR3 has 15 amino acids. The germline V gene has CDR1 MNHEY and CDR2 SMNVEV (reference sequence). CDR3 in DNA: TGTGCCAGCAGTTCCGCCGGGACAAAAGCTCAGCCCCAGCATTTT. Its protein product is CASSSAGTKAQPQHF.

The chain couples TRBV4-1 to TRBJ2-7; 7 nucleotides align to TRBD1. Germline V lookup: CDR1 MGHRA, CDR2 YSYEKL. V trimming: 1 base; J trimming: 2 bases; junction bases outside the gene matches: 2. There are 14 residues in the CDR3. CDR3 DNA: TGCGCCAGCAGCCAAGGGGACAGCACCTACGAGCAGTACTTC. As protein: CASSQGDSTYEQYF.

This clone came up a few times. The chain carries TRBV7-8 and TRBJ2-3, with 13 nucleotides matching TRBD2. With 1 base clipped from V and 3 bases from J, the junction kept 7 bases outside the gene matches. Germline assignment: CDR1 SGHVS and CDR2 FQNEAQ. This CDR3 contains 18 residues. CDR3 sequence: CASSLGRLAGGRTDTQYF. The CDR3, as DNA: TGTGCCAGCAGCTTAGGGCGACTAGCGGGAGGTCGGACAGATACGCAGTATTTT.

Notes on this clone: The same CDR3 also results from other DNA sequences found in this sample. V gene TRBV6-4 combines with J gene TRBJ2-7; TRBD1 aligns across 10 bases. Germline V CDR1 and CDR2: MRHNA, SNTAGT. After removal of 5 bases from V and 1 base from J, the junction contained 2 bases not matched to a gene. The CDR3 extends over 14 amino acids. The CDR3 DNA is TGTGCCAGCAGTTCGGACAGGGGGTCCTACGAGCAGTACTTC. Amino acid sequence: CASSSDRGSYEQYF.

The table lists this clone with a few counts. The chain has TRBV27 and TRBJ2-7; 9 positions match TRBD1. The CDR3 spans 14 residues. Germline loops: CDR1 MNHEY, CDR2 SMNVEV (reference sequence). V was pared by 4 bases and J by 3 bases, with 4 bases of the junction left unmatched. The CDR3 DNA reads TGTGCCAGCAGTTCCCGGACAGGGGACTACGAGCAGTACTTC. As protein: CASSSRTGDYEQYF.

CDR3 in amino acids: CASSLDGRTAYNEQFF. The DNA of the CDR3 is TGCGCCAGCAGCTTGGACGGGAGGACAGCCTACAATGAGCAGTTCTTC. This chain connects TRBV5-1 to TRBJ2-1; possibly TRBD2 for D (7 bases). The germline V gene has CDR1 SGHRS and CDR2 YFSETQ. V shed 0 bases and J shed 2 bases, with 12 bases lying between them. This CDR3 is built from 16 residues.

CDR3 DNA sequence: TGTGCCATCAGTGGTAGCGGATCATTCAAGTATTTT. Residues: CAISGSGSFKYF. V gene TRBV10-3 combines with J gene TRBJ2-3; D is possibly TRBD2 (6 bases). This CDR3 has 12 residues. Trimming stripped 4 bases from V and 13 bases from J, with 15 bases between. The V gene's germline CDR1 is ENHRY and CDR2 SYGVKD.

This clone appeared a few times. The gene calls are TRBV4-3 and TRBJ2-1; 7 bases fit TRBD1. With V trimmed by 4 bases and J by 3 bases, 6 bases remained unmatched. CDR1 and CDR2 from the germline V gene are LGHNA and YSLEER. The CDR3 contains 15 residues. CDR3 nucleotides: TGCGCCAGCAGCCCTACCGGGACAGTCTACAATGAGCAGTTCTTC. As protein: CASSPTGTVYNEQFF.

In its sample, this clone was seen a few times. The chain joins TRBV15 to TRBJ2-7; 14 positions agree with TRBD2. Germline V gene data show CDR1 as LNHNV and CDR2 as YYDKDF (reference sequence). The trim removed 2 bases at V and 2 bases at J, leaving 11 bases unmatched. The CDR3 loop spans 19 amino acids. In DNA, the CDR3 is TGTGCCACCAGCAGATCCCCCTCGGGACTAGCGGGAGCTCCCTACGAGCAGTACTTC. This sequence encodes CATSRSPSGLAGAPYEQYF.

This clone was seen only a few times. The CDR3 protein is CASSFGKGELFF. DNA of the CDR3: TGTGCCAGCAGTTTTGGCAAGGGGGAGCTGTTTTTT. The genes are TRBV28 and TRBJ2-2; D unresolved. In germline, CDR1 is MDHEN, CDR2 SYDVKM. V was cut by 3 bases and J by 8 bases, with 7 bases left in between. There are 12 residues in the CDR3.

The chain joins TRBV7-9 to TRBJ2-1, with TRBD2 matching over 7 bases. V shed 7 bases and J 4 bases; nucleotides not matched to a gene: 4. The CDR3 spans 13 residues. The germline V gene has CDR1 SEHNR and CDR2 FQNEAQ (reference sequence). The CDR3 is CASNSGRYNEQFF. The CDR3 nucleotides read TGTGCCAGCAATAGCGGGCGGTACAATGAGCAGTTCTTC. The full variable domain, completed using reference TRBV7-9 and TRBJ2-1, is DTGVSQNPRHKITKRGQNVTFRCDPISEHNRLYWYRQTLGQGPEFLTYFQNEAQLEKSRLLSDRFSAERPKGSFSTLEIQRTEQGDSAMYLCASNSGRYNEQFFGPGTRLTVL.

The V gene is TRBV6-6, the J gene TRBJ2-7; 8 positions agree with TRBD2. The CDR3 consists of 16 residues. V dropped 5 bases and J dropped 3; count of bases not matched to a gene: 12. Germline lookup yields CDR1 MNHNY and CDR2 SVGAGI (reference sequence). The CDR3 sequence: CASSVPGLGRNYEQYF. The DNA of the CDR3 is TGTGCCAGCAGTGTACCGGGACTAGGACGGAACTACGAGCAGTACTTC.

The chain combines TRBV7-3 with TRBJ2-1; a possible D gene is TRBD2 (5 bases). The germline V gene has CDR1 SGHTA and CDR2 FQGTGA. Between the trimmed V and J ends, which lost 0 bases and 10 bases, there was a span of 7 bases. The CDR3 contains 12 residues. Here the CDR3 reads CASSLTSGEQFF. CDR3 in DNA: TGTGCCAGCAGCTTAACCTCGGGAGAGCAGTTCTTC.

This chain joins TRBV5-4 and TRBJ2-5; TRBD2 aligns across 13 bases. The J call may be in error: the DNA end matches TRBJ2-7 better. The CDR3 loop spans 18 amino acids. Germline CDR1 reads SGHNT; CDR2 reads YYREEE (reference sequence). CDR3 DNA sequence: TGTGCCAGCAGCCGTTCCGGACTAGCGGGAGTACGTACCTACGAGCAGTACTTC. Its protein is CASSRSGLAGVRTYEQYF.

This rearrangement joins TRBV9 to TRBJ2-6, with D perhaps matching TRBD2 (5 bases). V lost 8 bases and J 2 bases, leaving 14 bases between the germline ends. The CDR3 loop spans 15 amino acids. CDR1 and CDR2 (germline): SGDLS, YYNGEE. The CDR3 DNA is TGTGCCAGTTCTAAAGAGGGAGCTGGGGCCAACGTCCTGACTTTC. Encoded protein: CASSKEGAGANVLTF.

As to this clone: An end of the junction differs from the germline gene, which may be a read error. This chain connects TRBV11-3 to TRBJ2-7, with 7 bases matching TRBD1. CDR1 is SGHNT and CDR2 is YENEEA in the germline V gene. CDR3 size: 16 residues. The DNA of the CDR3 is TGTGCCAGCACCTTAGGGACCGCGGCAGGGGGCTACGAGCAGTACTTC. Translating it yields CASTLGTAAGGYEQYF.

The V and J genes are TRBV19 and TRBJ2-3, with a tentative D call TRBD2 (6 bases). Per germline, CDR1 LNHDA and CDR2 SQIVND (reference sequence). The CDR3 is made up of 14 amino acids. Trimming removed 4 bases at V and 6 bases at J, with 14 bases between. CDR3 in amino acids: CASSNSWGRDTQYF. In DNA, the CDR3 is TGTGCCAGTAGTAATTCGTGGGGGAGGGATACGCAGTATTTT.

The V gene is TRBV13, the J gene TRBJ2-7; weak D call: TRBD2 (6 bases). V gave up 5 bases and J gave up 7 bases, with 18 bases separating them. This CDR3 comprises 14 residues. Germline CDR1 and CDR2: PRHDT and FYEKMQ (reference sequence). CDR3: CASSLRILEGEQYF. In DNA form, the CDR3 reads TGTGCCAGCAGCCTTAGGATACTGGAGGGAGAGCAGTACTTC.

CDR3 amino acids: CSVEDRQGVDFGEQFF. CDR3 sequence (DNA): TGCAGCGTTGAAGATCGGCAGGGCGTTGATTTTGGTGAGCAGTTCTTC. V is TRBV29-1 and J is TRBJ2-1, with a tentative D call TRBD1 (5 bases). CDR1 SQVTM and CDR2 ANQGSEA come from the germline V gene. The germline V and J ends were trimmed by 0 bases and 9 bases, with 21 bases remaining between them. This CDR3 is built from 16 residues.

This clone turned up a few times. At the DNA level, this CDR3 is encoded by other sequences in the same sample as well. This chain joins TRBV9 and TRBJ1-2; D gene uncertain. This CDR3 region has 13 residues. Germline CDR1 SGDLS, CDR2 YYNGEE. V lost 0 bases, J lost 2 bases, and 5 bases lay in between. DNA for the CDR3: TGTGCCAGCAGCGTAGATCGGAACTATGGCTACACCTTC. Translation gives CASSVDRNYGYTF.

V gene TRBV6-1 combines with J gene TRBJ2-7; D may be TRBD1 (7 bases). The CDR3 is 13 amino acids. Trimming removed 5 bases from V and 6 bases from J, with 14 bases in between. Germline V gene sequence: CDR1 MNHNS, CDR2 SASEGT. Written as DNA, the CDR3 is TGTGCCAGCAGTCCCCCAGGGGGGAGCGAGCAGTACTTC. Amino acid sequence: CASSPPGGSEQYF.

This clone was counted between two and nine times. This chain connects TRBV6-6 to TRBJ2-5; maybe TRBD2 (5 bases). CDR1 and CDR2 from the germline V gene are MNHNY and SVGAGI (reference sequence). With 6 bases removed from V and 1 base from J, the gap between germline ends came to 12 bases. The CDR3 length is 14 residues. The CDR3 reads CASSHGDRQETQYF. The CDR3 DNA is TGTGCCAGCAGCCACGGGGATCGCCAAGAGACCCAGTACTTC.

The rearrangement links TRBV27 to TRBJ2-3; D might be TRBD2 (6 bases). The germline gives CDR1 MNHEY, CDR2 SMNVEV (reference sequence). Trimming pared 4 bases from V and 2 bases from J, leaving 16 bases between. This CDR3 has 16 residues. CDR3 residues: CASSYSRDSYTDTQYF. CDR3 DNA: TGTGCCAGCAGTTACTCCCGGGACTCCTACACAGATACGCAGTATTTT.

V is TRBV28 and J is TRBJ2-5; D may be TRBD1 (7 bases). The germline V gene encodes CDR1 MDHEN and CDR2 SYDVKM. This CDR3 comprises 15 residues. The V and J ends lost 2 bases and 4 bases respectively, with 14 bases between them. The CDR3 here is CASSLAGQGGETQYF. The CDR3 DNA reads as TGTGCCAGCAGTTTAGCTGGTCAGGGGGGAGAGACCCAGTACTTC.